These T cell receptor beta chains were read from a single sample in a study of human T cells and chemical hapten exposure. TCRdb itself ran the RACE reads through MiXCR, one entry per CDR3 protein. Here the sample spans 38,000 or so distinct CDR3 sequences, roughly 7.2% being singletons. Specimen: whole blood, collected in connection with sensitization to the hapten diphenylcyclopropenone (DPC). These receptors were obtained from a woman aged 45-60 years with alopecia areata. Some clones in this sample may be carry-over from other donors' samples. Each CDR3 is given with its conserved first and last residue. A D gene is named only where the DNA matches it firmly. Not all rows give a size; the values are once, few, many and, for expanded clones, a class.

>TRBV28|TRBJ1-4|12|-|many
TGTGCCAGCAGTTTACGCAATGAAAAACTGTTTTTT
CASSLRNEKLFF
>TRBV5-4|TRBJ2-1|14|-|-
TGTGCCAGCAGCGAGGTCCCAAAGATGGATGAGCAGTTCTTC
CASSEVPKMDEQFF
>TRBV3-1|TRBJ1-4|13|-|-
TGTGCCAGCAGCCAATCTCGGAGTGAAAAACTGTTTTTT
CASSQSRSEKLFF
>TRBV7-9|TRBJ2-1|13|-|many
TGTGCCAGCAGCTTTACGGGACCAAATGAGCAGTTCTTC
CASSFTGPNEQFF
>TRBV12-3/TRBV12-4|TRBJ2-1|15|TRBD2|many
TGTGCCAGCACCCATAGCGGGAGAGACTACAATGAGCAGTTCTTC
CASTHSGRDYNEQFF
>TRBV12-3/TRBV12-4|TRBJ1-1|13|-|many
TGTGCCAGCACCCTCCGACCCGGGACTGAAGCTTTCTTT
CASTLRPGTEAFF
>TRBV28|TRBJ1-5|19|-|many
TGTGCCAGCAGTTTATCCCGCGGGGTGGGTCTGGGTTCCAATCAGCCCCAGCATTTT
CASSLSRGVGLGSNQPQHF
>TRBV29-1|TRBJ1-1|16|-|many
TGCAGCGTTGAGGTTCTTCGGTCAGGGGTTACTACTGAAGCTTTCTTT
CSVEVLRSGVTTEAFF
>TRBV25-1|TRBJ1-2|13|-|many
TGTGCCAGCAGGGGGAGCAGCTACTATGGCTACACCTTC
CASRGSSYYGYTF
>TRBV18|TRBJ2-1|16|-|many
TGTGCCAGCTCACCATTTAAGGGGGGATCCTACAATGAGCAGTTCTTC
CASSPFKGGSYNEQFF
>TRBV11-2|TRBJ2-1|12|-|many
TGTGCCAGCAGTTTAGAACCCGGTTCGCAGTTCTTC
CASSLEPGSQFF
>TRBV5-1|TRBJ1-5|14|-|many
TGCGCCAGCAGCTTGGGCGGACTCGATCAGCCCCAGCATTTT
CASSLGGLDQPQHF
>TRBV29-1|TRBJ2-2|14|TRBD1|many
TGCAGCGTTGTCAAGGGGGCAGGCACCGGGGAGCTGTTTTTT
CSVVKGAGTGELFF
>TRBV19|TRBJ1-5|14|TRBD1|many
TGTGCCACTACGAGACAGGGGGCGGGTCAGCCCCAGCATTTT
CATTRQGAGQPQHF
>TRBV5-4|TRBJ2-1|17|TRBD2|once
TGTGCCAGCAGCTTGGCGGCCGGCGGGAGGTCCTACAATGAGCAGTTCTTC
CASSLAAGGRSYNEQFF
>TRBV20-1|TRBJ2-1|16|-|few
TGCAGTGCTAGAGATCTACTTGGCGGGACGAACAATGAGCAGTTCTTC
CSARDLLGGTNNEQFF
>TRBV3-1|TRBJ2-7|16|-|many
TGTGCCAGCAGCCAAGAGAAGGTCCTGGGTTCCTACGAGCAGTACTTC
CASSQEKVLGSYEQYF
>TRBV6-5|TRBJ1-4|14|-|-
TGTGCCAGCAGATGGAGGCGAACTAATGAAAAACTGTTTTTT
CASRWRRTNEKLFF
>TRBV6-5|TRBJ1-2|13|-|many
TGTGCCGCGACAGGAAGCTTAAACTATGGCTACACCTTC
CAATGSLNYGYTF
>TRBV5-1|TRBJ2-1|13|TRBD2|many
TGCGCCAGCAGCAACCCTAGCGGGAATGAGCAGTTCTTC
CASSNPSGNEQFF
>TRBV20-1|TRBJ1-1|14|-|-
TGCAGTGCTAGCCCTTCGGGGCCGAACACTGAAGCTTTCTTT
CSASPSGPNTEAFF
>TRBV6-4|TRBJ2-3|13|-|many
TGTGCCAGCAGCCCCCGGGCGATCGATACGCAGTATTTT
CASSPRAIDTQYF
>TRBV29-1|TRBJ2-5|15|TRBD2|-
TGCAGCGCCTCAGGGACTAGCGGTGCACAAGAGACCCAGTACTTC
CSASGTSGAQETQYF
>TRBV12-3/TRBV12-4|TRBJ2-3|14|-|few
TGTGCCAGCAGCGTTTTGAATCGGGTAGATACGCAGTATTTT
CASSVLNRVDTQYF
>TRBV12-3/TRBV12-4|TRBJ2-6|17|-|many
TGTGCCAGCAGTTTATCGGCAGGACGCTCTGGGGCCAACGTCCTGACTTTC
CASSLSAGRSGANVLTF
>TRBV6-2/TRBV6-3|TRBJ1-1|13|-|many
TGTGCCAGCAGTTACGGGCAGACGACTGAAGCTTTCTTT
CASSYGQTTEAFF
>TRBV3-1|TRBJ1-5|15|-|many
TGTGCCAGCAGCCCCGAACCGCGGGGCAATCAGCCCCAGCATTTT
CASSPEPRGNQPQHF
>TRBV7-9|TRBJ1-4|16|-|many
TGTGCCAGCAGCCCAGCAGGGGCGCGAACTAATGAAAAACTGTTTTTT
CASSPAGARTNEKLFF
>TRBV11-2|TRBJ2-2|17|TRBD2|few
TGTGCCAGCAGCTTAGCCCCCGCGGGAGGGCCCGGCGGGGAGCTGTTTTTT
CASSLAPAGGPGGELFF
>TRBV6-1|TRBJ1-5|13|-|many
TGTGCCAGCAGTGCGTTTTCTGATCAGCCCCAGCATTTT
CASSAFSDQPQHF
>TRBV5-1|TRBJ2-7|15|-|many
TGCGCCAGCAGCTGGAAAGGGCAGAGCTCCTACGAGCAGTACTTC
CASSWKGQSSYEQYF
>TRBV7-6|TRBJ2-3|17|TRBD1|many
TGTGCCAGCAGCTTAGCTCCGGGACAGTGGAGCACAGATACGCAGTATTTT
CASSLAPGQWSTDTQYF
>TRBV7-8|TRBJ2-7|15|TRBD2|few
TGTGCCAGCAGCAGAGGTAGCGGGGCATCCTACGAGCAGTACTTC
CASSRGSGASYEQYF